These 19 T cell receptor beta chains came from one sample sequenced in a study of shared clonotypes between healthy human individuals. Positively selected for CCR7, the CD45RO-negative cells used as naive CD8 cells excluded terminally differentiated effector memory CD45RA+ cells. Some clones are missing from TCRdb's copy, which holds only in-frame ones; the method was immunoSEQ multiplex PCR. The sample yields millions of clones, approximately 95% seen once. Sequencing input: naive CD8+ T cells sorted from blood. These receptors were taken from a man aged 18 to 30 in good health.

This chain uses TRBV6-1 with TRBJ2-1; TRBD2 matches 9 bases. Germline V CDR1 and CDR2: MNHNS, SASEGT. The V segment lost 4 bases and the J segment 4 bases; nucleotides outside the gene matches: 5. There are 15 residues in the CDR3. The CDR3 sequence: CASSAKRGVYNEQFF. The CDR3 region has the DNA TGTGCCAGCAGTGCAAAGCGGGGGGTGTACAATGAGCAGTTCTTC.

The rearrangement joins TRBV7-9 to TRBJ2-5; 12 bases line up with TRBD1. From germline, CDR1 is SEHNR and CDR2 FQNEAQ (reference sequence). J lost 5 bases, V lost 5 bases, and 9 bases had no gene match. The CDR3 totals 16 residues. CDR3 coding DNA: TGTGCCAGCAGCAAGCCGGGACAGGGGGCATCGGAGACCCAGTACTTC. Translated, it gives CASSKPGQGASETQYF.

The J gene is TRBJ2-7, the V gene TRBV4-3; 7 nucleotides align to TRBD2. The germline V gene has CDR1 LGHNA and CDR2 YSLEER. This CDR3 spans 18 amino acids. V lost 0 bases and J lost 2; bases outside the gene matches: 13. In nucleotides, the CDR3 is TGCGCCAGCAGCCAAGATCCGTACCAGTTAAGCGGGGCCTACGAGCAGTACTTC. Translated: CASSQDPYQLSGAYEQYF.

DNA for the CDR3: TGTGCCAGCAGCGACGCGGGCAATGAGCAGTTCTTC. Protein sequence: CASSDAGNEQFF. The V and J genes are TRBV13 and TRBJ2-1; D may be TRBD2 (5 bases). This CDR3 has 12 amino acids. Germline assignment: CDR1 PRHDT and CDR2 FYEKMQ (reference sequence). The V gene lost 5 bases and the J gene lost 6 bases, with 8 bases spanning the gap.

Concerning this clone itself: Other DNA sequences in the sample encode the same CDR3. The CDR3 reads CASSLSGYTDTQYF. The CDR3, as DNA: TGTGCCAGCAGTTTATCCGGGTACACAGATACGCAGTATTTT. The chain is built from TRBV28 and TRBJ2-3; D ambiguous. Germline V gene sequence: CDR1 MDHEN, CDR2 SYDVKM. This CDR3 spans 14 amino acids. Trimming took off 1 base at V and 2 bases at J, with 7 bases between the two ends.

The chain couples TRBV6-5 to TRBJ2-7, with 9 bases lining up with TRBD1. Germline CDR1 is MNHEY and CDR2 is SVGAGI. Trimming cost V 6 bases and J 2 bases; bases outside gene matches: 2. This CDR3 contains 13 residues. The CDR3 sequence is CASSGDRAYEQYF. The CDR3, as DNA: TGTGCCAGCAGCGGGGACAGGGCCTACGAGCAGTACTTC.

The chain couples TRBV4-1 to TRBJ2-2, with 10 positions matching TRBD2. The CDR3 loop spans 19 amino acids. Trimming at V came to 4 bases and at J to 7 bases, leaving 18 bases not matched to a gene. Germline V gives CDR1 MGHRA, CDR2 YSYEKL. CDR3 in DNA: TGCGCCAGCAGCCCGCCCCCCTGGGAAGCGGGGGGGCCGAACGGGGAGCTGTTTTTT. This codes for CASSPPPWEAGGPNGELFF.

On this clone: The same CDR3 also results from other DNA sequences found in this sample. This chain connects TRBV7-9 to TRBJ2-1; D is uncertain. Germline V CDR1 and CDR2: SEHNR, FQNEAQ (reference sequence). Deletions cut 1 base from V and 9 bases from J, with 4 bases between. The CDR3 loop spans 11 amino acids. The DNA for the CDR3 is TGTGCCAGCAGCTTAGGCCCTGAGCAGTTCTTC. This sequence encodes CASSLGPEQFF.

The chain combines TRBV6-5 with TRBJ2-1; D is undetermined. V dropped 3 bases and J dropped 2 bases, with 14 bases sitting between them. CDR1 and CDR2 from the germline V gene are MNHEY and SVGAGI. The length of the CDR3 is 16 residues. CDR3 nucleotide sequence: TGTGCCAGCAGTTATGGTGGGTGGAGCGCCTACAATGAGCAGTTCTTC. Its translation is CASSYGGWSAYNEQFF.

Points on this clone: Other DNA sequences in the sample encode the same CDR3. This chain connects TRBV27 to TRBJ2-1; 11 nucleotides align to TRBD1. V shed 3 bases, J shed 6 bases, and the junction held 1 base outside the gene matches. Looked up from germline, CDR1 is MNHEY and CDR2 is SMNVEV (reference sequence). The CDR3 has 14 amino acids. Written as DNA, the CDR3 is TGTGCCAGCAGTTTGGGGACAGGGGGCAATGAGCAGTTCTTC. Translating it yields CASSLGTGGNEQFF.

The chain recombines TRBV28 with TRBJ2-7, with 8 bases aligning to TRBD1. The CDR3 is 13 amino acids. The trim removed 6 bases at V and 3 bases at J, leaving 4 bases unmatched. Germline assignment: CDR1 MDHEN and CDR2 SYDVKM. CDR3 sequence: CASREDRGYEQYF. CDR3 bases: TGTGCCAGCAGGGAAGACAGGGGCTACGAGCAGTACTTC.

The chain joins TRBV27 to TRBJ1-6; no reliable D call. Germline V CDR1 and CDR2: MNHEY, SMNVEV (reference sequence). V gave up 0 bases and J gave up 1 base, with 10 bases separating them. The CDR3 sequence is 17 residues long. The CDR3 DNA reads as TGTGCCAGCAGTTTATCGTTCCCGGGATCCTATAATTCACCCCTCCACTTT. It yields the protein CASSLSFPGSYNSPLHF.

The chain is built from TRBV11-2 and TRBJ1-1, with D uncertain. The V end was cut by 3 bases, the J end by 9 bases, with 11 bases between. Germline V CDR1 and CDR2: SGHAT, FQNNGV. CDR3 size: 12 residues. The CDR3 is CASSFGSGKAFF. The CDR3, as DNA: TGTGCCAGCAGCTTTGGGTCCGGGAAAGCTTTCTTT.

The chain recombines TRBV4-3 with TRBJ2-1, with TRBD2 matching over 9 bases. Germline V gene sequence: CDR1 LGHNA, CDR2 YSLEER. The CDR3 runs to 17 residues. The trim removed 1 base at V and 5 bases at J, leaving 9 bases unmatched. The CDR3 spells CASSQGPGLAGNNEQFF. The DNA for the CDR3 is TGCGCCAGCAGCCAAGGTCCGGGACTAGCAGGGAACAATGAGCAGTTCTTC.

Comments on this clone: Mismatch with germline at one junction end may stem from a read error. The genes are TRBV6-6 and TRBJ1-3; D not resolved. The CDR3 totals 11 residues. The germline V gene encodes CDR1 MNHNY and CDR2 SVGAGI (reference sequence). DNA of the CDR3: TGTGCCAGCAGTAGCGGGGTTTCGTTCGGTTTT. Its protein is CASSSGVSFGF.

CDR3 nucleotides: TGTGCCAGCAGCCACGGACAGGGGGCGAACACTGAAGCTTTCTTT. Encoded protein: CASSHGQGANTEAFF. The rearrangement links TRBV7-9 to TRBJ1-1; 11 bases line up with TRBD1. CDR3 length: 15 residues. The V segment lost 5 bases and the J segment 1 base; nucleotides outside the gene matches: 3. Germline V gene lookup returns CDR1 SEHNR and CDR2 FQNEAQ (reference sequence).

The chain joins TRBV6-1 to TRBJ2-7; the D call may be TRBD1 or TRBD2 (5 bases each). V lost 4 bases and J 4 bases, leaving 20 bases between the germline ends. The CDR3 extends over 16 amino acids. CDR1 is MNHNS and CDR2 is SASEGT in the germline V gene. The CDR3 region is CASSVGPAPGTYEQYF. CDR3 nucleotides: TGTGCCAGCAGTGTAGGCCCCGCGCCAGGGACGTACGAGCAGTACTTC.

This chain links TRBV15 with TRBJ2-1; D gene unclear. Germline V lookup: CDR1 LNHNV, CDR2 YYDKDF (reference sequence). The germline V and J ends were trimmed by 5 bases and 4 bases, with 24 bases remaining between them. This CDR3 comprises 18 residues. CDR3 DNA: TGTGCCACCAGCGGCGACGGGCTTGTGGCAGGATTTTACAATGAGCAGTTCTTC. Translating gives CATSGDGLVAGFYNEQFF. Full variable domain (missing parts from reference TRBV15 and TRBJ2-1): DAMVIQNPRYQVTQFGKPVTLSCSQTLNHNVMYWYQQKSSQAPKLLFHYYDKDFNNEADTPDNFQSRRPNTSFCFLDIRSPGLGDTAMYLCATSGDGLVAGFYNEQFFGPGTRLTVL.

The CDR3 spells CAISNQPQHF. The DNA of the CDR3 is TGTGCCATTAGCAATCAGCCCCAGCATTTT. The chain carries TRBV6-1 and TRBJ1-5, with D unresolved. Germline V gene sequence: CDR1 MNHNS, CDR2 SASEGT. This CDR3 spans 10 amino acids. Trimming cost V 10 bases and J 0 bases, with 1 base left between them.